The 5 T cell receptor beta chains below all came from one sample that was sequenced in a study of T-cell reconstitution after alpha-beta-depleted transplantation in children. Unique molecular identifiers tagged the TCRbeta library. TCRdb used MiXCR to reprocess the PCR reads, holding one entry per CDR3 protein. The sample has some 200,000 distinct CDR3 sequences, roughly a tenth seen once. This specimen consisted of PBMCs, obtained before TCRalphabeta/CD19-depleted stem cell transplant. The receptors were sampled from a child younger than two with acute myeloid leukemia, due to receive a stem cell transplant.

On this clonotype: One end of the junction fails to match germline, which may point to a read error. The chain's CDR3 is CAGSPPGSREKLFF. The CDR3 coding sequence is TGTGCCGGCAGCCCCCCAGGGTCGAGAGAAAAACTGTTTTTT. The rearrangement joins TRBV28 to TRBJ1-4; weak D call: TRBD1 (5 bases). This CDR3 region has 14 residues. The germline gives CDR1 MDHEN, CDR2 SYDVKM. The full variable domain, rest sourced from reference TRBV28 and TRBJ1-4, is DVKVTQSSRYLVKRTGEKVFLECVQDMDHENMFWYRQDPGLGLRLIYFSYDVKMKEKGDIPEGYSVSREKKERFSLILESASTNQTSMYLCAGSPPGSREKLFFGSGTQLSVL.

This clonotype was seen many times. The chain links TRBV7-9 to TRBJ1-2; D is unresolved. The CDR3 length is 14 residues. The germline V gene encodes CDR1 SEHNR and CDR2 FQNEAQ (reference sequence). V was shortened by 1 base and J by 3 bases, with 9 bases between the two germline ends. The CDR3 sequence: CASSLVQGYYGYTF. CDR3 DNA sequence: TGTGCCAGCAGCTTAGTACAAGGCTACTATGGCTACACCTTC.

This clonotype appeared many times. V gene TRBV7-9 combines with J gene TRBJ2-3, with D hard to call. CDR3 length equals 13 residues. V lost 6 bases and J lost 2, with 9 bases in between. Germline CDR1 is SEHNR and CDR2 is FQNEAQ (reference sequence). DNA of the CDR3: TGTGCCAGCAGACCTCGGACCACAGATACGCAGTATTTT. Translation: CASRPRTTDTQYF.

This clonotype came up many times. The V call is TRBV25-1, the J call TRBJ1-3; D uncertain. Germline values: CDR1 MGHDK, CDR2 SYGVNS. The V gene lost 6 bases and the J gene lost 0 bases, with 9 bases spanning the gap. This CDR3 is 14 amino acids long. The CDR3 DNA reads TGTGCCAGCAGAGGAGACGTCTCTGGAAACACCATATATTTT. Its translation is CASRGDVSGNTIYF.

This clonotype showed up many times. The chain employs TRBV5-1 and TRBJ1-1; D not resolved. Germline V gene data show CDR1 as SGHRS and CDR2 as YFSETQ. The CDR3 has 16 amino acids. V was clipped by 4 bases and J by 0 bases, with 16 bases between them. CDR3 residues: CASSTRAEKMNTEAFF. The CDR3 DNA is TGCGCCAGCAGCACCCGGGCCGAGAAGATGAACACTGAAGCTTTCTTT.